The 31 T cell receptor beta chains presented below share a single source sample, sequenced in a study of T cell responses to AZD1222 COVID-19 vaccine. The data were produced by immunoSEQ multiplex PCR, yet TCRdb's version contains in-frame clones alone and is incomplete. The sample has some 190,000 clones; about 90% are singletons. The source was peripheral blood, collected 28 days after the second AZD1222 dose. All receptors come from an adult who received the AZD1222 COVID-19 vaccine.

J is TRBJ2-5 and V is TRBV29-1; D is unclear. Trimming shortened V by 6 bases and J by 4 bases, and 18 bases separated the two germline ends. The length of the CDR3 is 14 residues. Germline V gives CDR1 SQVTM, CDR2 ANQGSEA. The CDR3 region has the DNA TGCAGCGTGCCCCCGTTTGGGATGGGAGAGACCCAGTACTTC. Its translation is CSVPPFGMGETQYF.

CDR3 residues: CASSFGFQPQHF. The CDR3 DNA is TGTGCCAGCAGTTTCGGGTTTCAGCCCCAGCATTTT. This chain links TRBV6-2 or TRBV6-3 with TRBJ1-5, with D uncertain. Trimming took 4 bases from V and 6 from J, leaving 7 bases between them. This CDR3 contains 12 residues. The V gene's germline CDR1 is MNHEY and CDR2 SVGEGT.

This clone was seen a few times. The gene calls are TRBV30 and TRBJ1-1; a weak D match, TRBD1 (6 bases). Germline assignment: CDR1 GTSNPN and CDR2 SVGIG (reference sequence). CDR3 length equals 12 residues. V shed 2 bases and J shed 7 bases, with 11 bases lying between them. CDR3 nucleotides: TGTGCCTGGAGTAACAGGGTTCTTGAAGCTTTCTTT. It yields the protein CAWSNRVLEAFF.

J is TRBJ2-1 and V is TRBV4-2; 14 bases are shared with TRBD2. V was clipped by 1 base and J by 6 bases; unmatched bases: 2. Germline V gene data show CDR1 as LGHNA and CDR2 as YNFKEQ. The CDR3 loop spans 16 amino acids. The CDR3 DNA sequence: TGTGCCAGCAGCCAAGCCGGGACTAGCGGGGGCAATGAGCAGTTCTTC. Translated, it gives CASSQAGTSGGNEQFF.

V usage is TRBV28 and J usage is TRBJ1-1; no clear D gene. V lost 5 bases and J 4 bases, leaving 8 bases between the germline ends. Germline loops: CDR1 MDHEN, CDR2 SYDVKM. The CDR3 totals 12 residues. CDR3: CASSAGSTEAFF. CDR3 in DNA: TGTGCCAGCAGTGCGGGGAGCACTGAAGCTTTCTTT.

This chain connects TRBV23-1 to TRBJ1-4, with D possibly matching TRBD1 (6 bases). TRBV23-1 is an open reading frame, and its role is uncertain. The CDR3 totals 15 residues. V lost 3 bases, J lost 2 bases, and 10 bases lay in between. CDR3 protein: CASSHGGPTNEKLFF. CDR3 nucleotides: TGCGCCAGCAGTCACGGGGGGCCTACTAATGAAAAACTGTTTTTT.

The genes are TRBV6-5 and TRBJ1-1, with D uncertain. The germline gives CDR1 MNHEY, CDR2 SVGAGI. V was clipped by 6 bases and J by 5 bases, with 13 bases between them. The CDR3 covers 13 residues. As DNA, the CDR3 is TGTGCCAGCAGCCACGGGCCGGGGACTGAAGCTTTCTTT. Translating it yields CASSHGPGTEAFF.

The V call is TRBV14, the J call TRBJ1-3; the D is unclear. Germline V gene data show CDR1 as SGHDN and CDR2 as FVKESK. V lost 2 bases and J lost 2, with 13 bases in between. There are 16 residues in the CDR3. CDR3 coding DNA: TGTGCCAGCAGCCAAAACCTTGGGGTAGCTGGAAACACCATATATTTT. It specifies CASSQNLGVAGNTIYF.

The chain carries TRBV6-5 and TRBJ2-4, with D unresolved. This CDR3 comprises 15 residues. Trimming left V 7 bases short and J 2 bases short, with 15 bases between. Germline loops: CDR1 MNHEY, CDR2 SVGAGI. Here the CDR3 DNA reads TGTGCCAGCACCGTGGGCGCAAGCTCCAAAAACATTCAGTACTTC. It yields the protein CASTVGASSKNIQYF.

This clone was seen just once. The chain has TRBV6-2 or TRBV6-3 and TRBJ2-5, with TRBD1 identical over 7 bases. Germline V gene data show CDR1 as MNHEY and CDR2 as SVGEGT. The CDR3 has 14 residues. With 4 bases clipped from V and 5 bases from J, the junction kept 7 bases outside the gene matches. The CDR3 coding sequence is TGTGCCAGCAGTTTACAGGGGATGGGGGAGACCCAGTACTTC. Protein: CASSLQGMGETQYF.

The V and J genes are TRBV7-9 and TRBJ1-1; 11 bases fit TRBD1. Germline V lookup: CDR1 SEHNR, CDR2 FQNEAQ (reference sequence). The V gene end was trimmed by 7 bases and the J gene end by 5 bases; junction bases not matched to a gene: 9. The CDR3 spans 15 residues. The CDR3 DNA reads as TGTGCCAGCATAAGGGTAGGGACAGGGGGGACTGAAGCTTTCTTT. This codes for CASIRVGTGGTEAFF.

The V gene is TRBV12-3 or TRBV12-4, the J gene TRBJ2-7; D might be TRBD1 or TRBD2, each matching 6 bases. V dropped 5 bases and J dropped 7 bases, with 12 bases sitting between them. The CDR3 loop spans 12 amino acids. The CDR3 sequence: CASSSRRGEQYF. CDR3 nucleotide sequence: TGTGCCAGCAGTAGCCGGAGGGGGGAGCAGTACTTC.

This chain joins TRBV2 and TRBJ2-5, with D uncertain. Trimming cost V 8 bases and J 4 bases, with 23 bases left between them. This CDR3 region has 16 residues. Per germline, CDR1 SNHLY and CDR2 FYNNEI. CDR3 protein: CASHETWALRLETQYF. Here the CDR3 DNA reads TGTGCCAGCCACGAAACTTGGGCGCTAAGGCTAGAGACCCAGTACTTC.

The chain is built from TRBV7-9 and TRBJ2-7, with 8 bases fitting TRBD2. Germline assignment: CDR1 SEHNR and CDR2 FQNEAQ (reference sequence). Unmatched junction bases numbered 9, after V lost 5 bases and J lost 6 bases. The CDR3 length is 14 residues. Here the CDR3 DNA reads TGTGCCAGCAGCGGGACCCGGGGGGGCCTCGAGCAGTACTTC. This codes for CASSGTRGGLEQYF.

The J gene is TRBJ2-5, the V gene TRBV6-5, with a possible D match to TRBD2 (6 bases). CDR1 and CDR2 from the germline V gene are MNHEY and SVGAGI. The V end was cut by 6 bases, the J end by 1 base, with 6 bases between. The CDR3 totals 12 residues. CDR3 coding DNA: TGTGCCAGCAGGGGACTCCAAGAGACCCAGTACTTC. Amino acids: CASRGLQETQYF.

J is TRBJ2-7 and V is TRBV7-7, with 10 bases aligning to TRBD1. Germline CDR1 is SSHAT and CDR2 is FNYEAQ (reference sequence). The V gene end was trimmed by 6 bases and the J gene end by 5 bases; junction bases not matched to a gene: 4. The CDR3 runs 13 residues. CDR3 nucleotide sequence: TGTGCCAGCAGTAGGGACAGGGGTGACGAGCAGTACTTC. It translates to CASSRDRGDEQYF. Drawing the rest from reference TRBV7-7 and TRBJ2-7, the complete variable domain is GAGVSQSPRYKVTKRGQDVTLRCDPISSHATLYWYQQALGQGPEFLTYFNYEAQPDKSGLPSDRFSAERPEGSISTLTIQRTEQRDSAMYRCASSRDRGDEQYFGPGTRLTVT.

The rearrangement joins TRBV2 to TRBJ2-1; 10 bases line up with TRBD2. The trim removed 4 bases at V and 6 bases at J, leaving 12 bases unmatched. The germline V gene has CDR1 SNHLY and CDR2 FYNNEI. This CDR3 region has 17 residues. CDR3 amino acids: CASSVASGSGTSNEQFF. The CDR3 coding sequence is TGTGCCAGCAGTGTGGCTAGCGGGAGTGGTACTTCCAATGAGCAGTTCTTC.

This clone came up once. The gene calls are TRBV6-5 and TRBJ1-1; D is undetermined. This CDR3 comprises 13 residues. The germline gives CDR1 MNHEY, CDR2 SVGAGI. Trimming removed 0 bases at V and 4 bases at J, with 6 bases between. The CDR3 DNA reads as TGTGCCAGCAGTTACTCGGGGAGCACTGAAGCTTTCTTT. Its translation is CASSYSGSTEAFF.

The gene calls are TRBV6-2 or TRBV6-3 and TRBJ1-1; D is possibly TRBD1 (5 bases). The CDR3 runs 17 residues. Germline lookup yields CDR1 MNHEY and CDR2 SVGEGT. V shed 0 bases and J shed 1 base, with 15 bases lying between them. As DNA, the CDR3 is TGTGCCAGCAGTTACTCGATCGGGGGGTCCCCGAACACTGAAGCTTTCTTT. Translated, it gives CASSYSIGGSPNTEAFF.

The table lists this clone with a count of one. The rearrangement links TRBV27 to TRBJ2-1; 9 nucleotides agree with TRBD2. The V gene's germline CDR1 is MNHEY and CDR2 SMNVEV (reference sequence). The ends lost 3 bases at V and 5 bases at J; junction bases unmatched: 2. The CDR3 loop spans 14 amino acids. The CDR3: CASSFLAGNNEQFF. In DNA, the CDR3 is TGTGCCAGCAGTTTCCTAGCGGGAAACAATGAGCAGTTCTTC.

This chain links TRBV6-4 with TRBJ2-1; D remains unclear. This CDR3 contains 14 residues. The V gene lost 5 bases and the J gene lost 4 bases, with 12 bases spanning the gap. The germline CDR1 and CDR2 sequences are MRHNA and SNTAGT. The DNA of the CDR3 is TGTGCCAGCAGTCCGGGCCCCGGGTACAATGAGCAGTTCTTC. The encoded protein is CASSPGPGYNEQFF.

This chain joins TRBV30 and TRBJ1-3; 11 bases are a match to TRBD1. The CDR3 extends over 14 amino acids. Germline loops: CDR1 GTSNPN, CDR2 SVGIG (reference sequence). V gave up 2 bases and J gave up 8 bases; unmatched junction bases: 5. CDR3 DNA: TGTGCCTGGAGTAGGGGACAGGGGGTAGACACCATATATTTT. Encoded protein: CAWSRGQGVDTIYF. The full variable domain, its missing parts supplied by reference TRBV30 and TRBJ1-3, is SQTIHQWPATLVQPVGSPLSLECTVEGTSNPNLYWYRQAAGRGLQLLFYSVGIGQISSEVPQNLSASRPQDRQFILSSKKLLLSDSGFYLCAWSRGQGVDTIYFGEGSWLTVV.

The V and J genes are TRBV28 and TRBJ2-1; 12 bases line up with TRBD2. CDR3 size: 18 residues. The germline CDR1 and CDR2 sequences are MDHEN and SYDVKM. Losses at the gene ends were 5 bases for V and 9 bases for J; bases not matched to a gene: 17. This CDR3 is CASSPIGASGRAEGEQFF. Written as DNA, the CDR3 is TGTGCCAGCAGTCCCATAGGGGCTAGCGGGAGGGCCGAGGGTGAGCAGTTCTTC.

This clone was observed once. The genes are TRBV4-2 and TRBJ2-5, with 14 bases lining up with TRBD2. Per germline, CDR1 LGHNA and CDR2 YNFKEQ. J was trimmed by 5 bases and V by 4 bases; bases with no gene match: 12. The CDR3 extends over 18 amino acids. CDR3 in amino acids: CASSRTSGRTMVGETQYF. The CDR3 coding sequence is TGTGCCAGCAGCCGGACTAGCGGGAGGACGATGGTGGGGGAGACCCAGTACTTC.

J is TRBJ2-1 and V is TRBV6-5; TRBD1 matches 7 bases. The CDR3 spans 13 residues. The J segment lost 8 bases and the V segment lost 8 bases, leaving 9 bases of the junction unmatched. Germline CDR1 and CDR2: MNHEY and SVGAGI. CDR3 DNA: TGTGCCAGCTGGACAGGAGTGCGTGATGAGCAGTTCTTC. Its translation is CASWTGVRDEQFF.

The rearrangement uses TRBV27 and TRBJ2-3; 10 nucleotides line up with TRBD2. The J segment lost 1 base and the V segment lost 7 bases, leaving 2 bases of the junction unmatched. Germline loops: CDR1 MNHEY, CDR2 SMNVEV (reference sequence). The CDR3 runs 14 residues. The CDR3 is CASTLAGGTDTQYF. CDR3 sequence (DNA): TGTGCCAGCACGCTAGCGGGAGGCACAGATACGCAGTATTTT.

V gene TRBV28 combines with J gene TRBJ2-3, with 13 bases matching TRBD2. Germline CDR1 and CDR2: MDHEN and SYDVKM. J lost 6 bases, V lost 8 bases, and 20 bases had no gene match. The CDR3 is made up of 19 amino acids. The CDR3 nucleotides read TGTGCCAGCCCCTCGGGTACTAGCGGGAGGGCTACGTTTGTGGATACGCAGTATTTT. Translated: CASPSGTSGRATFVDTQYF.

The chain carries TRBV28 and TRBJ2-1, with 13 bases lining up with TRBD2. The germline V gene encodes CDR1 MDHEN and CDR2 SYDVKM. CDR3 size: 17 residues. The V segment lost 4 bases and the J segment 9 bases; nucleotides outside the gene matches: 12. CDR3 protein: CASSSKLGLAGDCEQFF. The CDR3 DNA follows: TGTGCCAGCAGTTCAAAGCTTGGACTAGCGGGAGACTGTGAGCAGTTCTTC.

The chain recombines TRBV6-5 with TRBJ1-2, with D possibly TRBD1 on 6 matching bases. CDR3 size: 15 residues. Looked up from germline, CDR1 is MNHEY and CDR2 is SVGAGI. With 5 bases removed from V and 4 bases from J, the gap between germline ends came to 17 bases. The CDR3, as DNA: TGTGCCAGCAGTCTCGGGGGCGGGGCTATCTATGGCTACACCTTC. This codes for CASSLGGGAIYGYTF.

The V call is TRBV4-1, the J call TRBJ1-1; maybe TRBD1 (5 bases). V lost 1 base and J 1 base, leaving 16 bases between the germline ends. Germline V gene lookup returns CDR1 MGHRA and CDR2 YSYEKL. The CDR3 is 17 residues long. The CDR3 here is CASSQGGFFKRNTEAFF. The CDR3 region has the DNA TGCGCCAGCAGCCAAGGGGGGTTCTTCAAACGGAACACTGAAGCTTTCTTT.

The CDR3 here is CASSESGAVYEQYF. The DNA of the CDR3 is TGTGCCAGCAGTGAATCAGGGGCAGTCTACGAGCAGTACTTC. The chain is built from TRBV6-1 and TRBJ2-7; a possible D gene is TRBD1 (6 bases). CDR1 is MNHNS and CDR2 is SASEGT in the germline V gene. Trimming removed 2 bases at V and 3 bases at J, with 11 bases between. The CDR3 covers 14 residues.